This TCR beta chain derives from a study of CD8+CD57+ T cells in acquired aplastic anemia. Study-wide results and limits: Comparison of patients with controls identified about 27 shared CD8+ CDR3 sequences.

Profiles of TCR beta VDJ and CDR3 were generated from a genomic DNA template. TCRdb re-derived calls from the reads in MiXCR, one entry per CDR3 protein. The table has fewer than 250,000 distinct CDR3 sequences, about half seen once; the top ten hold 15% to 20%. Sequencing involved patients with CD8+CD57+ cell expansion previously shown by flow cytometry. Every patient had severe acquired aplastic anemia. Trimming took off 7 bases at V and 5 bases at J, with 21 bases between the two ends. Germline loops: CDR1 LNHDA, CDR2 SQIVND (reference sequence). This CDR3 spans 16 amino acids. There are many counts of this clonotype. Its specificity is not known.

Material for sequencing was sorted CD4+, CD8+, or CD8+CD57+ T cells (not recorded which) from PBMCs. The source of this sequence is a human donor with aplastic anemia. The chain recombines TRBV19 with TRBJ1-5, with D perhaps matching TRBD1 (6 bases). CDR3 region: CASTSIEGGIDQPQHF. CDR3 nucleotides: TGTGCCAGTACGAGTATAGAGGGGGGAATTGATCAGCCCCAGCATTTT.